These 11 T cell receptor beta chains were all obtained from the same sample, sequenced in a study. TCRdb analysed the RT-PCR reads with MiXCR anew, one entry per CDR3 protein. The sample has about 680,000 distinct CDR3 sequences; approximately 14% are singletons. The sample was memory CD4+ T cells from blood. The receptors were gathered from a female donor in good health, serving as a healthy control.

The J gene is TRBJ2-1, the V gene TRBV28; 7 bases align to TRBD1. This CDR3 region has 15 residues. Germline trimming cut 5 bases from V and 3 bases from J; bases unmatched to any gene: 7. The germline V gene encodes CDR1 MDHEN and CDR2 SYDVKM. Here the CDR3 reads CASSKPGQFYNEQFF. CDR3 nucleotides: TGTGCCAGCAGTAAGCCGGGACAGTTCTACAATGAGCAGTTCTTC.

In this sample, this clonotype turned up a few times. The chain has TRBV7-2 and TRBJ1-5; D is unclear. V was cut by 2 bases and J by 8 bases, with 10 bases left in between. The germline V gene has CDR1 SGHTA and CDR2 FQGNSA. This CDR3 has 13 residues. CDR3 sequence: CASSLNIGKPQHF. The CDR3, as DNA: TGTGCCAGCAGCTTAAATATCGGTAAGCCCCAGCATTTT.

This clonotype was seen only a few times. The V and J genes are TRBV5-1 and TRBJ1-2, with 7 bases matching TRBD1. V was pared by 4 bases and J by 0 bases, with 12 bases of the junction left unmatched. In germline, CDR1 is SGHRS, CDR2 YFSETQ. This CDR3 region has 17 residues. CDR3 bases: TGCGCCAGCAGCCTGGGGCGTTATGGGACAGCTAACTATGGCTACACCTTC. This encodes CASSLGRYGTANYGYTF.

The J gene is TRBJ1-2, the V gene TRBV4-3; maybe TRBD1 (6 bases). The CDR3 contains 16 residues. Germline values: CDR1 LGHNA, CDR2 YSLEER. V lost 7 bases to trimming and J lost 4 bases, with 22 bases between them. The CDR3 DNA is TGCGCCAGCATCCCGAAAGAGCGTGGGGGCGTCTATGGCTACACCTTC. It encodes CASIPKERGGVYGYTF.

This clonotype was seen only a few times. The J gene is TRBJ1-2, the V gene TRBV5-1, with 8 bases aligning to TRBD1. This CDR3 contains 14 residues. V gave up 4 bases and J gave up 13 bases; unmatched junction bases: 15. In germline, CDR1 is SGHRS, CDR2 YFSETQ. The CDR3 loop is CASSIRPGQEISTF. CDR3 nucleotide sequence: TGCGCCAGCAGCATAAGACCGGGACAGGAAATTAGCACCTTC.

The sample holds a few counts of this clonotype. This chain uses TRBV30 with TRBJ2-3; D gene ambiguous. The CDR3 spans 14 residues. Germline CDR1 reads GTSNPN; CDR2 reads SVGIG (reference sequence). The V gene lost 1 base and the J gene lost 0 bases, with 8 bases spanning the gap. CDR3 DNA sequence: TGTGCCTGGAGTGCCCCCCCCAGCACAGATACGCAGTATTTT. It encodes CAWSAPPSTDTQYF.

This clonotype was found many times. The genes are TRBV5-1 and TRBJ1-4; D is uncertain. CDR3 length: 15 amino acids. Per germline, CDR1 SGHRS and CDR2 YFSETQ. V was shortened by 0 bases and J by 8 bases, with 14 bases between the two germline ends. The chain's CDR3 is CASSLDAAVWEKLFF. The CDR3 DNA follows: TGCGCCAGCAGCTTGGATGCCGCTGTTTGGGAAAAACTGTTTTTT.

This clonotype occurred many times. The rearrangement uses TRBV29-1 and TRBJ1-1; D is possibly TRBD1 (6 bases). The germline gives CDR1 SQVTM, CDR2 ANQGSEA. V shed 6 bases and J shed 0 bases, with 11 bases lying between them. There are 13 residues in the CDR3. In nucleotides, the CDR3 is TGCAGCGTGAGGGCAGGGGTGAACACTGAAGCTTTCTTT. This encodes CSVRAGVNTEAFF.

The chain joins TRBV6-5 to TRBJ2-2; the match to TRBD2 covers 9 bases. J lost 7 bases, V lost 5 bases, and 8 bases had no gene match. CDR3 length: 15 amino acids. From germline, CDR1 is MNHEY and CDR2 SVGAGI. CDR3 amino acids: CASSPAGGAVGELFF. The CDR3 DNA reads TGTGCCAGCAGTCCCGCGGGGGGGGCGGTCGGGGAGCTGTTTTTT.

This clonotype came up a few times. The V and J genes are TRBV6-1 and TRBJ1-1; D is possibly TRBD1 (6 bases). CDR3 length equals 17 residues. Germline V CDR1 and CDR2: MNHNS, SASEGT. The V and J ends lost 7 bases and 0 bases respectively, with 21 bases between them. Here the CDR3 DNA reads TGTGCCAGCACCAACCGTAGGGGGGGCAGTCTGAACACTGAAGCTTTCTTT. Its protein product is CASTNRRGGSLNTEAFF.

This clonotype turned up a few times. The gene calls are TRBV20-1 and TRBJ1-6; the D gene is possibly TRBD1 (5 bases). CDR1 DFQATT and CDR2 SNEGSKA come from the germline V gene (reference sequence). This CDR3 has 16 residues. V was pared by 6 bases and J by 7 bases, with 22 bases between. In nucleotides, the CDR3 is TGCAGTGCCAACATTGGACCGGGACTTTTCAATTCACCCCTCCACTTT. Translated: CSANIGPGLFNSPLHF.